This T cell receptor (beta chain) was sequenced for a study of blood T cell repertoires in COVID-19. Background on the study: Whether acute or convalescent, the COVID-19 samples came from the United States, Italy and Spain.

CDR1 and CDR2 (germline): SGHTA, FQGNSA. The J segment lost 7 bases and the V segment lost 2 bases, leaving 13 bases of the junction unmatched. The CDR3 has 16 amino acids. In the original workflow: Reference gene primer amplification gave estimated nucleated cell counts. Generated by immunoSEQ multiplex PCR, the TCRdb table keeps only in-frame clones and is missing some. That table supplies the V and J calls and clone size; D and trimming were determined from the DNA. Among 55,000 to 75,000 clones listed, around 90% were seen once. V and J are TRBV7-2 and TRBJ2-7; 8 bases map to TRBD2. Sequencing was carried out using peripheral blood. The receptor comes from a human donor with active COVID-19. The donor label of this sample is uncertain. The DNA for the CDR3 is TGTGCCAGCAGCTTACATAGCCAAGCGGGAGCGGGTGAGCAGTACTTC. Translating gives CASSLHSQAGAGEQYF.